This T cell receptor (beta chain) was recovered during a study of B cell selection in AIRE deficiency. Findings and limits, study-wide: Shared Treg sequences were biased toward short CDR3s with few non-templated nucleotide insertions. Only TCRbeta was sequenced; around two fifths of shared healthy Treg sequences appeared in Tconv. Patient Tconv cells held around 30% of Treg sequences shared by healthy donors.

Original handling: About 53,000 patient and around 100,000 healthy donor TCRbeta sequences came from Tregs. Method: immunoSEQ multiplex PCR; TCRdb's copy keeps in-frame clones and lacks some. V and J calls plus clone size are reproduced from that table; the DNA served to infer D and trimming. The sample lists about 22,000 clones, over 90% occurring once. The regulatory T cell sort gate was CD4+CD25hiCD127low/negative. Losses at the gene ends were 5 bases for V and 2 bases for J; bases not matched to a gene: 7. The CDR3 is made up of 15 amino acids. The germline V gene has CDR1 SGHTA and CDR2 FQGNSA. Remarks on this clone: Its antigen is unknown.

The gene calls are TRBV7-2 and TRBJ2-7, with 9 bases that match TRBD2. The sequenced sample consisted of Tregs sorted from PBMCs. The clonotype comes from a human donor with AIRE deficiency. As DNA, the CDR3 is TGTGCCAGCAGCCCCGGCGCGGGGGGGGCCTACGAGCAGTACTTC. Translating it yields CASSPGAGGAYEQYF.